The entry below describes one T cell receptor (beta chain). Its antigen is unknown. This record belongs to a study of OX40 agonist ivuxolimab in advanced cancers. On the study more broadly: Patients assigned to dose escalation were diagnosed with hepatocellular carcinoma, melanoma, renal cell or head and neck cancer. General study results and limits: Within 6 weeks, CD4+ and CD8+ blood T cells expanded clonally at 0.1 to 3.0 mg/kg. Partly responding patients at 0.1-3.0 mg/kg showed some of the smallest clonal expansion. Nonresponders, in some cases, also had low normalized T-cell clonal expansion.

CDR3 size: 15 residues. CDR1 is SGHDT and CDR2 is YYEEEE in the germline V gene. V lost 0 bases and J 5 bases, leaving 12 bases between the germline ends. Assay: immunoSEQ multiplex PCR; the TCRdb copy retains only in-frame clones and omits some. In the table there are approximately 60,000 clones, around four fifths of which are singletons. The input for sequencing was CD4+ or CD8+ T cells sorted from blood, taken in a trial of the OX40 agonist ivuxolimab. The chain combines TRBV5-6 with TRBJ1-5, with D possibly matching TRBD1 (5 bases). The TCR was taken from an adult with an advanced solid tumor such as melanoma, head and neck, liver or kidney cancer. In DNA form, the CDR3 reads TGTGCCAGCAGCTTGGCAGGGAAGTTCTATCAGCCCCAGCATTTT. Residues: CASSLAGKFYQPQHF.